Presented here are 15 T cell receptor beta chains from one specimen sequenced in a study of T-cell reconstitution after alpha-beta-depleted transplantation in children. A TCRbeta library incorporating unique molecular identifiers was prepared. From the PCR reads, TCRdb called clonotypes with MiXCR, one entry per CDR3 protein. The repertoire consists of about 610,000 distinct CDR3 sequences, with roughly 10% occurring once and the leading ten covering 4% to 5%. The starting material was PBMCs from the stem cell graft donor, obtained from the stem cell graft. The origin of the receptors is a human donor who donated a stem cell graft to a child with acute myeloid leukemia.

V usage is TRBV11-2 and J usage is TRBJ1-1; the match to TRBD1 covers 9 bases. Germline V gene lookup returns CDR1 SGHAT and CDR2 FQNNGV. This CDR3 spans 14 amino acids. The ends lost 5 bases at V and 4 bases at J; junction bases unmatched: 5. The CDR3 DNA is TGTGCCAGCAGCAGGGACAGGGCGGGCACTGAAGCTTTCTTT. This encodes CASSRDRAGTEAFF.

The chain uses TRBV7-9 and TRBJ2-5; D call uncertain. Between the trimmed V and J ends, which lost 1 base and 5 bases, there was a span of 14 bases. CDR1 and CDR2 from the germline V gene are SEHNR and FQNEAQ (reference sequence). The CDR3 totals 15 residues. The CDR3 coding sequence is TGTGCCAGCAGCTTAGGGCGTCAGAATGGGGAGACCCAGTACTTC. Translation: CASSLGRQNGETQYF.

The V call is TRBV7-8, the J call TRBJ2-5; tentatively, D is TRBD2 (6 bases). The CDR3 is 14 residues long. V lost 2 bases to trimming and J lost 1 base, with 8 bases between them. Germline values: CDR1 SGHVS, CDR2 FQNEAQ. The DNA of the CDR3 is TGTGCCAGCAGCTTATCGACTAGCCAAGAGACCCAGTACTTC. This sequence encodes CASSLSTSQETQYF.

The chain has TRBV10-3 and TRBJ1-3; D is unclear. CDR3 length: 12 amino acids. Trimming left V 11 bases short and J 7 bases short, with 15 bases between. The germline CDR1 and CDR2 sequences are ENHRY and SYGVKD. The chain's CDR3 is CAYGEGLNTIYF. The CDR3 coding sequence is TGTGCCTACGGGGAGGGTCTCAACACCATATATTTT.

This clonotype appeared many times. The chain joins TRBV24-1 to TRBJ2-1; D is possibly TRBD1 (8 bases). Trimming stripped 3 bases from V and 4 bases from J, with 24 bases between. In germline, CDR1 is KGHDR, CDR2 SFDVKD. This CDR3 is built from 19 residues. The CDR3 coding sequence is TGTGCCACCAGTGATCCCCAGGGGGGGACAGGTACAGCTTACAATGAGCAGTTCTTC. Amino acids: CATSDPQGGTGTAYNEQFF.

The chain links TRBV3-1 to TRBJ2-1; 14 bases agree with TRBD2. With 0 bases clipped from V and 5 bases from J, the junction kept 3 bases outside the gene matches. This CDR3 is 17 amino acids long. Germline-derived CDR1 and CDR2 are LGHDT and YNNKEL (reference sequence). CDR3 bases: TGTGCCAGCAGCCAAGATATGGGACTAGCGGGAGACAATGAGCAGTTCTTC. It codes for CASSQDMGLAGDNEQFF.

The genes are TRBV6-5 and TRBJ1-1; the match to TRBD1 covers 7 bases. Trimming cost V 5 bases and J 10 bases; bases outside gene matches: 10. This CDR3 has 13 residues. Germline lookup yields CDR1 MNHEY and CDR2 SVGAGI. The DNA for the CDR3 is TGTGCCAGCAGTACCGGGACAGCCGGGGGAGCTTTCTTT. This translates into CASSTGTAGGAFF.

The CDR3 region is CAIAVHPAGGSRETQYF. The CDR3 DNA is TGTGCCATCGCGGTTCACCCAGCGGGAGGGTCCCGAGAGACCCAGTACTTC. This rearrangement joins TRBV10-3 to TRBJ2-5; 10 nucleotides line up with TRBD2. The CDR3 extends over 17 amino acids. The ends lost 8 bases at V and 4 bases at J; junction bases unmatched: 16. The germline V gene has CDR1 ENHRY and CDR2 SYGVKD.

The chain employs TRBV5-1 and TRBJ2-7; D not certain. This CDR3 comprises 14 residues. V was cut by 4 bases and J by 3 bases, with 14 bases left in between. The germline gives CDR1 SGHRS, CDR2 YFSETQ. The CDR3 sequence: CASSHPGAFYEQYF. The CDR3 DNA follows: TGCGCCAGCAGCCACCCCGGAGCGTTCTACGAGCAGTACTTC. The variable domain in full, with the rest retrieved from reference TRBV5-1 and TRBJ2-7, is KAGVTQTPRYLIKTRGQQVTLSCSPISGHRSVSWYQQTPGQGLQFLFEYFSETQRNKGNFPGRFSGRQFSNSRSEMNVSTLELGDSALYLCASSHPGAFYEQYFGPGTRLTVT.

This clonotype has just a few counts. This sequence joins TRBV7-2 and TRBJ2-1, with a weak D call TRBD1 (6 bases). V was clipped by 6 bases and J by 0 bases, with 18 bases between them. This CDR3 is built from 17 residues. The germline CDR1 and CDR2 sequences are SGHTA and FQGNSA. The CDR3 DNA reads as TGTGCCAGCAGACGAGGGATGCAGGGGTTCTCCTACAATGAGCAGTTCTTC. Protein: CASRRGMQGFSYNEQFF.

In its sample, this clonotype was seen a few times. The chain combines TRBV12-3 or TRBV12-4 with TRBJ1-4; possible D gene TRBD1, 6 bases. V lost 5 bases to trimming and J lost 0 bases, with 13 bases between them. The CDR3 contains 16 residues. The CDR3 DNA sequence: TGTGCCAGCAGTCCTAAAGGGGGGTCAACTAATGAAAAACTGTTTTTT. Amino acids: CASSPKGGSTNEKLFF.

This clonotype was recorded many times. The chain joins TRBV29-1 to TRBJ2-1, with 8 bases fitting TRBD2. The CDR3 is 13 residues long. The trim removed 4 bases at V and 8 bases at J, leaving 7 bases unmatched. CDR1 SQVTM and CDR2 ANQGSEA come from the germline V gene. The CDR3 loop is CSVASGSIDEQFF. The CDR3 DNA sequence: TGCAGCGTTGCGAGCGGGAGTATAGATGAGCAGTTCTTC.

V is TRBV4-3 and J is TRBJ2-7, with TRBD2 matching over 7 bases. The CDR3 has 15 amino acids. With V trimmed by 0 bases and J by 4 bases, 6 bases remained unmatched. The germline V gene has CDR1 LGHNA and CDR2 YSLEER. The CDR3 is CASSQDTSEWYEQYF. The CDR3, as DNA: TGCGCCAGCAGCCAAGATACTAGCGAGTGGTACGAGCAGTACTTC.

V is TRBV7-2 and J is TRBJ2-4; D gene ambiguous. The CDR3 contains 15 residues. Germline V gives CDR1 SGHTA, CDR2 FQGNSA. The V and J ends lost 2 bases and 0 bases respectively, with 8 bases between them. The CDR3 sequence is CASSLTVLAKNIQYF. CDR3 nucleotides: TGTGCCAGCAGCTTAACGGTTCTAGCCAAAAACATTCAGTACTTC.

This clonotype was seen repeatedly, ten times or more. The rearrangement uses TRBV5-1 and TRBJ2-3, with 8 bases identical to TRBD1. Germline V gene data show CDR1 as SGHRS and CDR2 as YFSETQ. The V segment lost 0 bases and the J segment 2 bases; nucleotides outside the gene matches: 2. The CDR3 totals 15 residues. CDR3 nucleotide sequence: TGCGCCAGCAGCTTGGGACAGGGGACCACAGATACGCAGTATTTT. It encodes CASSLGQGTTDTQYF.